Following are 9 T cell receptor beta chains from one sample sequenced in a study of CD8 T cells in Susac syndrome (dated by TCRdb to about 2019). Preparation of the library involved the immunoSEQ multiplex PCR assay. RNA was extracted using the RNeasy kit, and about 0.5 to 1 ug of the RNA was reverse transcribed with random hexamers. The public sequencing data were trimmed at Q25 with fastp and processed into clonotypes with MiXCR by TCRdb, which kept only in-frame beta chains. Identical CDR3 protein sequences are pooled into one entry, listed with their most common genes and DNA. The sample contains approximately 200,000 distinct CDR3 sequences, roughly 94% of them found a single time. 0.082% of the sample is taken by the ten largest. Sequences were obtained from CD4+ T cells from PBMCs. These receptors came from a human donor with multiple sclerosis.

The chain carries TRBV2 and TRBJ2-3; perhaps TRBD1 as D (6 bases). Germline V gene sequence: CDR1 SNHLY, CDR2 FYNNEI. The CDR3 is 16 amino acids. With 6 bases removed from V and 3 bases from J, the gap between germline ends came to 19 bases. The chain's CDR3 is CASRAGTISRTDTQYF. For the CDR3, the DNA is TGTGCCAGCAGGGCTGGGACAATAAGTCGGACAGATACGCAGTATTTT.

The gene calls are TRBV29-1 and TRBJ1-1; D ambiguous. Germline V gene lookup returns CDR1 SQVTM and CDR2 ANQGSEA. V was shortened by 3 bases and J by 3 bases, with 14 bases between the two germline ends. This CDR3 comprises 14 residues. DNA of the CDR3: TGCAGCGTTGATGGGCCGAATAGGCACACTGAAGCTTTCTTT. Translating it yields CSVDGPNRHTEAFF.

The chain links TRBV29-1 to TRBJ1-1; TRBD1 is a possible D gene (5 bases). CDR1 SQVTM and CDR2 ANQGSEA come from the germline V gene. This CDR3 contains 15 residues. V dropped 1 base and J dropped 1 base, with 13 bases sitting between them. The CDR3 bases are TGCAGCGTTGAAGTCCCGGGACGGACGAACACTGAAGCTTTCTTT. It encodes CSVEVPGRTNTEAFF.

The gene calls are TRBV2 and TRBJ1-5; the D is unclear. This CDR3 contains 15 residues. Trimming stripped 3 bases from V and 7 bases from J, with 16 bases between. The germline V gene has CDR1 SNHLY and CDR2 FYNNEI. The CDR3 DNA sequence: TGTGCCAGCAGTGAGTCCCTCTCCCACAGACAGCCCCAGCATTTT. This gives the protein CASSESLSHRQPQHF. Variable domain in full (rest from reference TRBV2 and TRBJ1-5): EPEVTQTPSHQVTQMGQEVILRCVPISNHLYFYWYRQILGQKVEFLVSFYNNEISEKSEIFDDQFSVERPDGSNFTLKIRSTKLEDSAMYFCASSESLSHRQPQHFGDGTRLSIL.

The rearrangement uses TRBV9 and TRBJ2-5, with D tentatively TRBD2 (6 bases). V lost 0 bases, J lost 5 bases, and 14 bases lay in between. The CDR3 spans 15 residues. In germline, CDR1 is SGDLS, CDR2 YYNGEE. The CDR3 nucleotides read TGTGCCAGCAGCGTAGGGACTACATCGGGGGAGACCCAGTACTTC. Residues: CASSVGTTSGETQYF.

The chain employs TRBV7-2 and TRBJ2-3, with 9 bases fitting TRBD2. In germline, CDR1 is SGHTA, CDR2 FQGNSA. This CDR3 comprises 17 residues. V trimming: 1 base; J trimming: 2 bases; junction bases outside the gene matches: 7. The DNA for the CDR3 is TGTGCCAGCAGCTTAGTTCCAGCGGGGGGCTACACAGATACGCAGTATTTT. It codes for CASSLVPAGGYTDTQYF.

CDR3 nucleotides: TGTGCCAGCAGCCAAACTAGCGGGGGGGCGAACGAGCAGTACTTC. This encodes CASSQTSGGANEQYF. V is TRBV3-1 and J is TRBJ2-7, with 13 bases fitting TRBD2. This CDR3 is built from 15 residues. The V and J ends lost 2 bases and 5 bases, in that order; junction bases with no gene match: 3. In germline, CDR1 is LGHDT, CDR2 YNNKEL (reference sequence).

The genes are TRBV5-6 and TRBJ1-1; weak D call: TRBD1 (5 bases). The CDR3 is 14 residues long. The ends were cut back, 0 bases at V and 4 bases at J, with 10 bases in the middle. The germline CDR1 and CDR2 sequences are SGHDT and YYEEEE. CDR3 in amino acids: CASSLAGGGTEAFF. Here the CDR3 DNA reads TGTGCCAGCAGCTTGGCAGGTGGGGGCACTGAAGCTTTCTTT.

The chain joins TRBV29-1 to TRBJ2-5; D may be TRBD1 or TRBD2 (5 bases each). The CDR3 is 13 amino acids. The germline CDR1 and CDR2 sequences are SQVTM and ANQGSEA. The CDR3 DNA reads TGCACCGTAATTAACGGGGCCCAAGAGACCCAGTACTTC. This sequence encodes CTVINGAQETQYF.